These 6 T cell receptor beta chains originate from one sample sequenced in a study of OX40 agonist ivuxolimab in advanced cancers. Assay used: immunoSEQ multiplex PCR; TCRdb lists only in-frame clones, some missing. The sample lists roughly 80,000 clones, about nine tenths seen once, with less than 0.4% in the top ten. Source: CD4+ or CD8+ T cells sorted from blood, taken in a trial of the OX40 agonist ivuxolimab. These receptors all stem from an adult with an advanced solid tumor such as melanoma, head and neck, liver or kidney cancer.

The gene calls are TRBV9 and TRBJ2-3, with D perhaps matching TRBD1 (5 bases). CDR1 SGDLS and CDR2 YYNGEE come from the germline V gene. The CDR3 consists of 16 residues. V lost 4 bases to trimming and J lost 3 bases, with 18 bases between them. DNA of the CDR3: TGTGCCAGCAGCCCCCAATTAGGGGATTCTACAGATACGCAGTATTTT. It translates to CASSPQLGDSTDTQYF.

J is TRBJ1-1 and V is TRBV6-6, with D unresolved. V was clipped by 0 bases and J by 6 bases, with 8 bases between them. In germline, CDR1 is MNHNY, CDR2 SVGAGI (reference sequence). The CDR3 is 13 residues long. Written as DNA, the CDR3 is TGTGCCAGCAGTTACTCGGACGGATCTGAAGCTTTCTTT. This translates into CASSYSDGSEAFF.

The chain has TRBV4-1 and TRBJ2-1, with D perhaps TRBD1 (5 bases). Germline CDR1 reads MGHRA; CDR2 reads YSYEKL. The CDR3 has 13 amino acids. Deletions cut 4 bases from V and 8 bases from J, with 12 bases between. The CDR3 region has the DNA TGCGCCAGCAGCCTACAGGCGTTGGATGAGCAGTTCTTC. Amino acid sequence: CASSLQALDEQFF.

The gene calls are TRBV6-1 and TRBJ2-7; maybe TRBD1 (6 bases). This CDR3 is built from 14 residues. The V and J ends lost 5 bases and 7 bases respectively, with 18 bases between them. Germline V gene lookup returns CDR1 MNHNS and CDR2 SASEGT. The CDR3 loop reads CASSLDSGLGEQYF. CDR3 nucleotides: TGTGCCAGCAGTTTGGACAGTGGGCTGGGGGAGCAGTACTTC.

The chain is built from TRBV28 and TRBJ1-2, with a weak D call TRBD1 (5 bases). The germline gives CDR1 MDHEN, CDR2 SYDVKM. This CDR3 has 15 amino acids. Deletions cut 5 bases from V and 0 bases from J, with 13 bases between. The CDR3 bases are TGTGCCAGCAGTCAGGGAGGAGGTACTAACTATGGCTACACCTTC. This translates into CASSQGGGTNYGYTF.

The chain uses TRBV30 and TRBJ1-2; D is ambiguous. This CDR3 has 13 amino acids. Germline CDR1 GTSNPN, CDR2 SVGIG (reference sequence). The V and J ends lost 1 base and 4 bases respectively, with 10 bases between them. The CDR3 here is CAWSAGVSYGYTF. CDR3 nucleotides: TGTGCCTGGAGTGCCGGGGTTTCCTATGGCTACACCTTC.